This T cell receptor beta chain was identified in a study of cytomegalovirus exposure and HLA in healthy donors (dated by TCRdb to 2017 to 2019). A note on the overall study: In an earlier analysis of under 600 of the donors, about 270 Gb of sequence data and 90 million to 120 million unique TCR beta sequences from about 190 million T cells were reported. A later analysis re-analyzed previously published TCR beta repertoires from roughly 600 donors and added high-resolution HLA genotyping to study TCR occurrence patterns. The study combined high-throughput TCR immunosequencing, statistical association of individual TCRs with disease status, and machine learning to predict cytomegalovirus infection status. About 280 gigabases of sequencing data and roughly 80 million unique TCR sequences made up an early release that covered roughly 670 HLA-typed donors. Along with the 666-subject first cohort, a separate validation cohort of over a hundred different subjects was used. A handful of DR-DQ haplotypes were treated as single units for association and clustering because of strong linkage in the cohort. Of the approximately 400 genotyped donors, roughly 85% fell in the genetic ancestry cluster associated with self-reported Caucasian donors. The study used immunosequencing to profile the T cell repertoires of about 670 subjects and linked those repertoires to cytomegalovirus serostatus. Class I and class II HLA loci were covered by the typing at four-digit resolution. A later genetic analysis used genome-wide SNP genotypes for about three fifths of the 666 donors, treating that subset as a discovery cohort. An earlier analysis of around 580 of the donors used high-throughput TCR beta sequencing to judge whether each TCR beta V gene segment behaved as functional or pseudogenic. The study aimed to test whether cataloging public T cell receptors could reveal signatures of past pathogen exposure. Alongside the repertoire data, information on donor age, sex, ethnicity and CMV serostatus was compiled. All discovery cohort repertoires had been generated using a single sequencing platform. Rather than drawing on any new phenotypic data, the later analysis identified candidate immune exposures from TCR beta sequences and the way those sequences occurred across donors. Typing coverage varied by locus: roughly 629-640 donors for A, B, C, DRB1 and DQB1; some 520 for DQA1; nearly 610 for DPA1; under 490 for DPB1. On average, approximately 250,000 unique TCR beta nucleotide sequences were sequenced per donor among 300 to 500 genotyped donors of the cohort, with 15% to 20% of those sequences being non-productive. Findings and caveats that apply to the study as a whole: Compared with equally common non-associated chains, HLA-associated TCR beta chains in a later analysis were more clonally expanded and had lower generation probabilities. A further reported finding was that TCR beta sequences accurately predicted the HLA-A and HLA-B alleles for most subjects in the first cohort. According to a later analysis, TCR association rates differed among HLA loci, with DRB1 alleles showing the most associated TCRs and HLA-C alleles showing the fewest. CMV serostatus was the only immune exposure information available for the cohort. The study gave a list of about 150 TCR beta chains associated with cytomegalovirus. Three of the identified cytomegalovirus-associated TCR beta chains were confirmed in vitro to be specific for cytomegalovirus antigens. Approximately 16 rarely observed V segments, including chromosome 9 orphons, were excluded from the earlier analysis of several hundred of the donors because counts were too low. Linkage disequilibrium might explain the correlated functional status among segregating V segments, but an unknown experimental factor could not be ruled out. V-gene and J-gene trimming of TCR beta chains was associated with a missense DCLRE1C variant in a later genetic analysis, and the association was replicated in an independent cohort. Several of the top co-occurrence clusters appeared to be linked to parvovirus B19, influenza, CMV and Epstein-Barr virus, according to a later analysis. Presence/absence analyses assumed roughly uniform sequencing depth across donors, an assumption that may not hold. A later analysis associated 17,000 or so TCR beta sequences with specific HLA alleles at a false discovery rate of 0.05. The authors suggested that the approach could potentially be generalized to other disease states and immunological phenotypes. According to a later analysis, most CMV-associated TCR beta chains appeared to be HLA-restricted, and the HLA associations seemed to be driven largely by CMV exposure. Some IMGT-functional V segments, including TRBV6-2 and TRBV6-3, could not be told apart with the 87-base-pair reads, so those segments were excluded. Broadly in line with IMGT annotations, most TCR beta V segments showed up in productive rearrangements about 87% or about 30% of the time in an earlier analysis of several hundred of the donors. Assigning TCR associations to individual alleles was difficult when HLA alleles, especially DR and DQ, strongly co-occurred. Compared with the roughly 700-donor mean, donors in an Asian-associated ancestry cluster had fewer N-insertions in productive TCRs, according to a later genetic analysis. While some public TCRs were present in many individuals, most TCR sequences turned up only very rarely across donors. This cohort had only TCR beta chains sequenced, and the lack of alpha or paired-chain data limited which features could be detected. A group of highly shared sequence variants was considered likely to be a technical artifact of the sequencing pipeline. In both the original and validation cohorts, the classifier was reported to diagnose cytomegalovirus status with high specificity and sensitivity. HLA typing was unavailable for some donors at each locus, so association tests used only the typed subset.

Library preparation was by the immunoSEQ multiplex PCR assay. For the multiplex PCR, a mixture combining 60 forward primers for TCR Vbeta segments and 13 reverse primers for TCR Jbeta segments was used. A multiplex PCR assay on genomic DNA amplified the CDR3 region of rearranged TCR beta genes. The Illumina HiSeq System was used to sequence the amplified TCR beta libraries as 87-base-pair reads. The paper's processing steps were these. Across the 600 to 700 repertoires, a later analysis counted roughly 77 million unique TCR beta chains, 8.5 million to 12 million of which were shared by at least two donors. To remove PCR and sequencing errors, raw reads were error-corrected and collapsed into unique sequences using a nearest-neighbor algorithm that merged closely related sequences. CDR3 sequences were aligned to IMGT reference sequences to assign V, D and J gene segments. For a sequence to be retained, at least a six-nucleotide match to both a V gene segment and a J gene segment was required. Rearrangements were called productive when the CDR3 lacked stop codons and stayed in frame with V and J; all others were non-productive. Following IMGT convention, CDR3 was defined as the stretch from the second conserved V-encoded cysteine to the conserved J-encoded phenylalanine. The earlier analysis of some 600 of the donors excluded sequences that lacked an unambiguous match to a single V gene segment. In an earlier analysis of 587 of the donors, V segments were called functional above 56.7% productive rearrangements and were called segregating when the between-donor standard deviation exceeded 5%. To diagnose cytomegalovirus status from the catalog of TCR beta chain sequences, a statistical classification framework was built. A later analysis assigned V and J genes by comparing TCR nucleotide sequences with IMGT/GENE-DB human TR gene sequences. Using the TCRdist pipeline, a later analysis assigned CDR3 sequences along with most-parsimonious VDJ recombination scenarios. A later analysis defined each TCR beta chain by its CDR3 amino acid sequence plus V-gene family, and excluded reads lacking a unique V-gene family. To address suspected cross-contamination and a sequencing artifact, a later analysis removed a few hundred highly shared, low-generation-probability nucleotide sequences. In a later analysis, a clonal expansion index was calculated for each public chain from normalized within-repertoire ranks of inferred template counts. Generation probabilities in a later analysis came from a VDJ recombination model fitted to out-of-frame rearrangements, and those results were checked against IGoR. Hypergeometric tests were used in a later analysis to score TCR-TCR, TCR-HLA and TCR-CMV co-occurrence, with a repertoire-size bias correction applied to the TCR pairs. A later analysis estimated false discovery rates by permuting HLA or CMV assignments 20 times. In a later analysis, co-occurring TCRs were grouped using DBSCAN, and TCRdist sequence similarity was added for clustering within HLA-allele-positive subsets. For co-occurrence clustering, repertoires with fewer than 30,000 or more than 120,000 public chains were excluded, along with four to six repertoires with anomalous nucleotide sharing. The table comes from immuneACCESS by way of TCRdb, which keeps in-frame sequences with V and J called. Part of the clones is missing from these tables; in studies checked, under half for an unresolved V gene and the rest for unknown reasons. V, J and clone size are those of that table, while D and trimming were read from the DNA. In this sample the table shows around 160,000 clones, roughly 66% of which occur a single time. 1.6% of the sample is held by the ten biggest clonotypes.

This clone showed up just a few times. The specificity of this receptor is unknown. Base-call qualities are not available, and no considerably larger clone is one nucleotide away. The cohort consisted of 666 healthy bone marrow donors. Cohort members were all nominally healthy when sampled, although unrecorded immune exposures were likely present. The donor tested CMV seronegative, placing the donor among the approximately 360 seronegative members of the cohort. A peripheral blood sample was collected from each donor, and TCR beta sequencing was performed on peripheral blood mononuclear cells. The Qiagen DNeasy Blood Extraction Kit was used to extract genomic DNA from the blood cell samples. The CDR3 runs 15 residues from the cysteine to the phenylalanine. Only the CDR3 DNA stays, 45 bases, in frame from base 1. CDR1 SGHTA and CDR2 FQGTGA were looked up in the germline V gene.

This chain joins TRBV7-3 to TRBJ2-5, with a tentative D gene TRBD2 over 6 matching bases. The J call is in doubt because the DNA end fits TRBJ2-7 better. The clonotype originates from a woman younger than 35 in good health and CMV-seronegative. Sample: PBMCs. This receptor carries the CDR3 CASSFGPNRGSEQYF. The sequenced DNA: TGTGCCAGCAGCTTCGGACCGAACCGGGGGAGCGAGCAGTACTTC.